This TCR beta chain was identified during a study of cytomegalovirus exposure and HLA in healthy donors. Some clones are missing from TCRdb's copy, which holds only in-frame ones; the method was immunoSEQ multiplex PCR. The profile shows 120,000 or so clones, 95% to 96% of them singletons. Looked up from germline, CDR1 is MGHRA and CDR2 is YSYEKL. This CDR3 contains 16 residues. J gave up 2 bases and V 5 bases, and 9 bases lay outside the gene matches. The sequencing sample was made of PBMCs. The rearrangement uses TRBV4-1 and TRBJ1-1; TRBD1 matches at 9 bases. The source of this sequence is a man between 18 and 35 years old in good health and CMV-seronegative. In DNA, the CDR3 is TGCGCCAGCAGCTGGGGACAGGGAAGGGCTAACACTGAAGCTTTCTTT. It encodes CASSWGQGRANTEAFF.